A single sample is the source of the 24 T cell receptor beta chains below, sequenced in a study of T cells in Graves' hyperthyroidism and ophthalmopathy. Amplification yielded TCR beta CDR3 regions, with RNA transcripts as the source. HTBI primers were employed in a first-round RT-PCR of the TCR CDR3. MiXCR, applied by TCRdb to the multiplex PCR reads, yields one record per CDR3 protein. This sample has 250,000 to 300,000 distinct CDR3 sequences, with around 20% found just once. Sample: blood. The receptors derive from a man over 45 with Graves' ophthalmopathy.

In its sample, this clonotype was seen once. The rearrangement uses TRBV11-2 and TRBJ2-7, with TRBD2 identical over 11 bases. The germline gives CDR1 SGHAT, CDR2 FQNNGV. The CDR3 length is 20 residues. V was pared by 1 base and J by 2 bases, with 16 bases of the junction left unmatched. DNA of the CDR3: TGTGCCAGCAGCTTAGCGGCTAGCGGGAGGTCTCGGTTACGGCCCTACGAGCAGTACTTC. It specifies CASSLAASGRSRLRPYEQYF. Looking up the rest from reference TRBV11-2 and TRBJ2-7 gives the full variable domain: EAGVAQSPRYKIIEKRQSVAFWCNPISGHATLYWYQQILGQGPKLLIQFQNNGVVDDSQLPKDRFSAERLKGVDSTLKIQPAKLEDSAVYLCASSLAASGRSRLRPYEQYFGPGTRLTVT.

This clonotype appeared many times. This chain joins TRBV20-1 and TRBJ1-1; no clear D. This CDR3 region has 14 residues. Germline lookup yields CDR1 DFQATT and CDR2 SNEGSKA (reference sequence). Deletions cut 0 bases from V and 4 bases from J, with 12 bases between. DNA of the CDR3: TGCAGTGCTAGAGACCTAGGCAGGCTCACTGAAGCTTTCTTT. Residues: CSARDLGRLTEAFF.

The rearrangement uses TRBV24-1 and TRBJ2-2; the D call may be TRBD1 or TRBD2 (6 bases each). With 0 bases removed from V and 6 bases from J, the gap between germline ends came to 13 bases. Germline V lookup: CDR1 KGHDR, CDR2 SFDVKD. CDR3 length equals 16 residues. This CDR3 is CATSDLGGTSSGELFF. Written as DNA, the CDR3 is TGTGCCACCAGTGATTTGGGCGGGACAAGTTCCGGGGAGCTGTTTTTT.

This clonotype occurred many times. This chain joins TRBV19 and TRBJ2-3, with 12 positions matching TRBD2. CDR3 length: 14 residues. V lost 8 bases and J lost 4; bases outside the gene matches: 4. The germline V gene has CDR1 LNHDA and CDR2 SQIVND (reference sequence). CDR3: CASRTSGKSDTQYF. The CDR3 DNA is TGTGCCAGTCGGACTAGCGGGAAGTCAGATACGCAGTATTTT. Supplemented by reference TRBV19 and TRBJ2-3, the full variable domain reads DGGITQSPKYLFRKEGQNVTLSCEQNLNHDAMYWYRQDPGQGLRLIYYSQIVNDFQKGDIAEGYSVSREKKESFPLTVTSAQKNPTAFYLCASRTSGKSDTQYFGPGTRLTVL.

At least ten counts were recorded for this clonotype. The CDR3 spells CASSEGPGGELFF. CDR3 sequence (DNA): TGCGCCAGCAGCGAGGGGCCGGGCGGGGAGCTGTTTTTT. The chain is built from TRBV5-1 and TRBJ2-2; D tentatively reads TRBD1 or TRBD2 (5 bases each). The V and J ends lost 4 bases and 7 bases respectively, with 11 bases between them. Germline assignment: CDR1 SGHRS and CDR2 YFSETQ. This CDR3 is 13 amino acids long. Complete variable domain (other parts from reference TRBV5-1 and TRBJ2-2): KAGVTQTPRYLIKTRGQQVTLSCSPISGHRSVSWYQQTPGQGLQFLFEYFSETQRNKGNFPGRFSGRQFSNSRSEMNVSTLELGDSALYLCASSEGPGGELFFGEGSRLTVL.

This clonotype was detected ten times or more. The chain links TRBV11-1 to TRBJ2-7, with TRBD2 identical over 7 bases. The V gene end was trimmed by 5 bases and the J gene end by 3 bases; junction bases not matched to a gene: 7. CDR3 length: 14 residues. Germline V gene lookup returns CDR1 SGHAT and CDR2 FQDESV (reference sequence). The CDR3, as DNA: TGTGCCAGCAGCCGCGGGACTATGATCTACGAGCAGTACTTC. Translation: CASSRGTMIYEQYF.

This chain joins TRBV30 and TRBJ1-1, with 7 bases matching TRBD1. This CDR3 is built from 15 residues. The V segment lost 3 bases and the J segment 2 bases; nucleotides outside the gene matches: 9. Germline CDR1 is GTSNPN and CDR2 is SVGIG (reference sequence). CDR3 nucleotide sequence: TGTGCCTGGAGCCCACCGGGACAGATTAACACTGAAGCTTTCTTT. Translating gives CAWSPPGQINTEAFF.

The genes are TRBV9 and TRBJ1-4; TRBD1 matches at 7 bases. V gave up 4 bases and J gave up 3 bases; unmatched junction bases: 6. The CDR3 spans 15 residues. CDR1 is SGDLS and CDR2 is YYNGEE in the germline V gene. In DNA form, the CDR3 reads TGTGCCAGCAGCTCCCGACAGGGATCTAATGAAAAACTGTTTTTT. This sequence encodes CASSSRQGSNEKLFF.

This clonotype came up many times. V is TRBV20-1 and J is TRBJ2-7; D possibly matches TRBD1 or TRBD2 (7 bases each). CDR1 and CDR2 from the germline V gene are DFQATT and SNEGSKA (reference sequence). V dropped 8 bases and J dropped 6 bases, with 23 bases sitting between them. The CDR3 covers 14 residues. The CDR3 sequence is CSTRPAGAGGEQYF. The CDR3 coding sequence is TGCAGTACCCGGCCGGCGGGAGCAGGGGGCGAGCAGTACTTC.

This clonotype was found a few times. The V gene is TRBV12-3 or TRBV12-4, the J gene TRBJ2-7, with 8 bases that match TRBD1. CDR3 length equals 15 residues. Trimming at V came to 4 bases and at J to 0 bases, leaving 5 bases not matched to a gene. The DNA of the CDR3 is TGTGCCAGCAGTTGGACAGGGCCCCGCTCCTACGAGCAGTACTTC. Protein sequence: CASSWTGPRSYEQYF.

This clonotype has a count of ten or more. The V and J genes are TRBV7-8 and TRBJ1-5; D is unresolved. Per germline, CDR1 SGHVS and CDR2 FQNEAQ. V lost 5 bases to trimming and J lost 4 bases, with 6 bases between them. This CDR3 spans 12 amino acids. CDR3 residues: CASSPLNQPQHF. For the CDR3, the DNA is TGTGCCAGCAGCCCTCTAAATCAGCCCCAGCATTTT.

This clonotype showed up many times. The rearrangement links TRBV18 to TRBJ1-1; maybe TRBD1 (5 bases). Deletions cut 1 base from V and 0 bases from J, with 9 bases between. This CDR3 has 15 amino acids. Germline V CDR1 and CDR2: KGHSH, LQKENI. DNA of the CDR3: TGTGCCAGCTCACCACTGTCAGGGCTGAACACTGAAGCTTTCTTT. Amino acid sequence: CASSPLSGLNTEAFF.

This clonotype was seen only once. This sequence joins TRBV6-2 or TRBV6-3 and TRBJ2-1, with D perhaps TRBD2 (5 bases). Looked up from germline, CDR1 is MNHEY and CDR2 is SVGEGT. The CDR3 contains 12 residues. V was pared by 0 bases and J by 9 bases, with 6 bases between. CDR3 amino acids: CASSYSRGEQFF. The CDR3 coding sequence is TGTGCCAGCAGTTACTCCCGGGGTGAGCAGTTCTTC.

The V and J genes are TRBV9 and TRBJ1-1; 7 nucleotides match TRBD1. The CDR3 sequence is 15 residues long. Losses at the gene ends were 0 bases for V and 1 base for J; bases not matched to a gene: 3. Germline V CDR1 and CDR2: SGDLS, YYNGEE. DNA of the CDR3: TGTGCCAGCAGCGTAGATGGGACAGAGAACACTGAAGCTTTCTTT. This sequence encodes CASSVDGTENTEAFF.

This clonotype has ten or more counts. The chain carries TRBV2 and TRBJ2-7; 11 bases match TRBD1. The CDR3 runs 15 residues. Trimming took 4 bases from V and 0 from J; bases not matched to a gene: 2. CDR1 is SNHLY, CDR2 FYNNEI, per germline. The CDR3 protein is CASSVDRGPSYEQYF. Here the CDR3 DNA reads TGTGCCAGCAGTGTGGACAGGGGGCCCTCCTACGAGCAGTACTTC.

The rearrangement links TRBV27 to TRBJ2-1; tentatively, D is TRBD2 (6 bases). This CDR3 spans 17 amino acids. V was clipped by 10 bases and J by 4 bases, with 26 bases between them. Germline assignment: CDR1 MNHEY and CDR2 SMNVEV (reference sequence). The CDR3 loop reads CATGRGGSGQLYNEQFF. The CDR3 coding sequence is TGTGCCACCGGGCGGGGAGGTAGCGGACAACTATACAATGAGCAGTTCTTC.

The gene calls are TRBV7-9 and TRBJ1-5, with D uncertain. The V end was cut by 2 bases, the J end by 6 bases, with 11 bases between. Germline values: CDR1 SEHNR, CDR2 FQNEAQ (reference sequence). The CDR3 extends over 14 amino acids. The CDR3 sequence is CASSLSGSGQPQHF. The CDR3 DNA reads as TGTGCCAGCAGCTTATCGGGATCTGGTCAGCCCCAGCATTTT.

This clonotype has a count of ten or more. This chain connects TRBV20-1 to TRBJ2-1; the match to TRBD2 covers 9 bases. The CDR3 loop spans 14 amino acids. The V segment lost 6 bases and the J segment 2 bases; nucleotides outside the gene matches: 5. Germline assignment: CDR1 DFQATT and CDR2 SNEGSKA (reference sequence). Here the CDR3 reads CSAESGRTYNEQFF. DNA for the CDR3: TGCAGTGCCGAAAGCGGGAGGACCTACAATGAGCAGTTCTTC.

The sample holds many counts of this clonotype. The rearrangement joins TRBV7-8 to TRBJ2-7; tentative D call: TRBD1 (6 bases). V lost 5 bases and J 0 bases, leaving 14 bases between the germline ends. Germline values: CDR1 SGHVS, CDR2 FQNEAQ. The CDR3 consists of 15 residues. The CDR3 DNA follows: TGTGCCAGCAGCCAGCGACAGGCCAGCTCCTACGAGCAGTACTTC. Protein sequence: CASSQRQASSYEQYF.

The genes are TRBV28 and TRBJ2-7, with D unclear. Trimming stripped 2 bases from V and 4 bases from J, with 9 bases between. Germline CDR1 MDHEN, CDR2 SYDVKM. The length of the CDR3 is 13 residues. CDR3 in amino acids: CASSLKTFYEQYF. Here the CDR3 DNA reads TGTGCCAGCAGTTTAAAAACGTTTTACGAGCAGTACTTC.

This clonotype was seen repeatedly, ten times or more. The chain links TRBV19 to TRBJ1-1, with a weak D call TRBD1 (5 bases). The CDR3 runs 16 residues. Germline lookup yields CDR1 LNHDA and CDR2 SQIVND (reference sequence). The V and J ends lost 5 bases and 0 bases respectively, with 16 bases between them. CDR3 sequence reads: CASSVRGAEMNTEAFF. CDR3 DNA: TGTGCCAGTAGTGTCCGGGGCGCAGAGATGAACACTGAAGCTTTCTTT. The entire variable domain, with the rest obtained from reference TRBV19 and TRBJ1-1, is as follows: DGGITQSPKYLFRKEGQNVTLSCEQNLNHDAMYWYRQDPGQGLRLIYYSQIVNDFQKGDIAEGYSVSREKKESFPLTVTSAQKNPTAFYLCASSVRGAEMNTEAFFGQGTRLTVV.

The genes are TRBV20-1 and TRBJ1-5; D not resolved. The V and J ends lost 1 base and 5 bases respectively, with 18 bases between them. This CDR3 is built from 16 residues. Germline-derived CDR1 and CDR2 are DFQATT and SNEGSKA (reference sequence). DNA for the CDR3: TGCAGTGCTAGAGCTGGACGACAAGGGTACGATCAGCCCCAGCATTTT. It translates to CSARAGRQGYDQPQHF.

There are many counts of this clonotype. The chain uses TRBV7-6 and TRBJ2-7, with D perhaps TRBD2 (6 bases). The CDR3 is 15 residues long. Trimming pared 3 bases from V and 2 bases from J, leaving 14 bases between. The germline V gene has CDR1 SGHVS and CDR2 FNYEAQ. CDR3 nucleotide sequence: TGTGCCAGCAGCTTGGGGCTGGGAGGACCCTACGAGCAGTACTTC. Protein product: CASSLGLGGPYEQYF.

J is TRBJ2-1 and V is TRBV6-4; tentative D call: TRBD2 (6 bases). V lost 8 bases to trimming and J lost 7 bases, with 15 bases between them. The CDR3 sequence is 13 residues long. CDR1 and CDR2 (germline): MRHNA, SNTAGT. The CDR3 bases are TGTGCCAGCCGTCGGGAGATAAGGAATGAGCAGTTCTTC. Translated: CASRREIRNEQFF.